The rows below give T cell receptor beta chains drawn from one sample of a study of post-analysis software for immune sequencing data. Using its own MiXCR run on the PCR reads, TCRdb lists one record per CDR3 protein. Here the sample spans approximately 730,000 distinct CDR3 sequences, about 27% being singletons. Sequenced material: blood. The receptors originated from a girl between 10 and 17 years old with multiple sclerosis. Both conserved end residues are part of each CDR3. A D gene is named only where the DNA matches it firmly. Clone size, where shown, is once, few, many, or a class for clones that have expanded.

j_gene,d_gene,abundance,v_gene,CDR3nt,CDR3aa
TRBJ1-1,.,.,TRBV5-1,TGCGCCAGCAGCTCGGGGGACTGGAACACTGAAGCTTTCTTT,CASSSGDWNTEAFF
TRBJ2-2,TRBD2,.,TRBV15,TGTGCCACCGCTAGCGGGGGGACTTACACCGGGGAGCTGTTTTTT,CATASGGTYTGELFF
TRBJ2-4,.,.,TRBV20-1,TGCAGTGCTAAAGGGAGTCTCGCGCAGTACTTC,CSAKGSLAQYF
TRBJ2-7,.,.,TRBV5-1,TGCGCCAGCAGCCGACGGGACATTTCCTACGAGCAGTACTTC,CASSRRDISYEQYF
TRBJ1-2,.,.,TRBV10-3,TGTGCCATCAGTGTACAACAGGATCAAGGCTACACCTTC,CAISVQQDQGYTF
TRBJ2-6,.,.,TRBV29-1,TGCAGCGCCAGCGCAGGTTTCTCTGGGGCCAACGTCCTGACTTTC,CSASAGFSGANVLTF
TRBJ2-7,TRBD2,few,TRBV29-1,TGCAGCGCCGCCCCAGGCGGGGGGCTTTACGAGCAGTACTTC,CSAAPGGGLYEQYF
TRBJ2-5,TRBD2,few,TRBV7-2,TGTGCCAGCAGCTTAGGCGGGAGGGTGGAAGAGACCCAGTACTTC,CASSLGGRVEETQYF
TRBJ1-5,.,once,TRBV12-3/TRBV12-4,TGTGCCAGCAGTATCACAGGCCATAGCAATCAGCCCCAGCATTTT,CASSITGHSNQPQHF
TRBJ2-2,TRBD1,.,TRBV5-1,TGCGCCAGCCTCTCCCGGACAGGGCCCACCGGGGAGCTGTTTTTT,CASLSRTGPTGELFF
TRBJ2-7,.,.,TRBV5-1,TGCGCCAGCAGCTCAGAGGACGGACTCACCTACGAGCAGTACTTC,CASSSEDGLTYEQYF
TRBJ2-1,TRBD2,few,TRBV20-1,TGCAGTGCTAGAGATTGGCTAGCGGGGTACAATGAGCAGTTCTTC,CSARDWLAGYNEQFF
TRBJ2-1,TRBD1,few,TRBV7-9,TGTGCCAGCAGCCCCGGACAGGGTATCGCCAATGAGCAGTTCTTC,CASSPGQGIANEQFF
TRBJ1-2,.,.,TRBV28,TGTGCCAGCAGTTTATTGCCGCAAGTGGGCTACACCTTC,CASSLLPQVGYTF
TRBJ2-7,TRBD2,.,TRBV20-1,TGCAGTGCTAGGGGACTAGCGGGGGCGCAGTACTTC,CSARGLAGAQYF
TRBJ1-4,.,.,TRBV5-5,TGTGCCAGCAGCTTGGGTCCCGGACAAAACGAAAAACTGTTTTTT,CASSLGPGQNEKLFF
TRBJ2-3,.,.,TRBV12-3/TRBV12-4,TGTGCCAGCAGACGACAGGTGACCACAGATACGCAGTATTTT,CASRRQVTTDTQYF
TRBJ2-3,TRBD2,.,TRBV5-5,TGTGCCAGCAGCCGATGGACTAGCGGGATGTGGGATACGCAGTATTTT,CASSRWTSGMWDTQYF
TRBJ1-6,.,.,TRBV20-1,TGCAGTGCTCGAACCGACCGGGGCAGGGGCTTTCCCCTCCACTTT,CSARTDRGRGFPLHF
TRBJ2-1,TRBD2,.,TRBV5-1,TGCGCCAGCAGGGAGACTAGCGGGGGGCTCTACAATGAGCAGTTCTTC,CASRETSGGLYNEQFF
TRBJ2-6,TRBD1,few,TRBV4-3,TGCGCCAGCAGCCAAGGCAGGACAGGCGCCTCTGGGGCCAACGTCCTGACTTTC,CASSQGRTGASGANVLTF
TRBJ1-6,TRBD1,few,TRBV9,TGTGCCAGCAGCGTAGGCCCTTTTGGACAGGATAATTCACCCCTCCACTTT,CASSVGPFGQDNSPLHF
TRBJ1-2,.,once,TRBV21-1,TGTGCCAGCAGCAAAGCTGGCAGGGAGGAAGGCTACATCTTC,CASSKAGREEGYIF
TRBJ2-2,.,.,TRBV4-1,TGCGCCAGCAGCCAAGCGGGGGGCGGGATCGGGGAGCTGTTTTTT,CASSQAGGGIGELFF
TRBJ1-2,.,.,TRBV7-9,TGTGCCAGCAGCAAGACCCAGGACACCTACTATGGCTACACCTTC,CASSKTQDTYYGYTF
TRBJ2-7,.,few,TRBV20-1,TGCAGTGCCAGGGGAGGGTACTGGTACGAGCAGTACTTC,CSARGGYWYEQYF
TRBJ2-7,.,few,TRBV5-1,TGCGCCAGCAGCTTGTCCTTCGGGGCCTACGAGCAGTACTTC,CASSLSFGAYEQYF